This TCR beta chain is drawn from a study of blood T cell repertoires in COVID-19. For the study at large: Sites in the United States, Italy and Spain provided acute and convalescent COVID-19 samples. Sample material is recorded as cDNA or gDNA derived from T cells, B-cell-depleted T cells, or PBMCs.

Authors' methods: Amplified reference gene primers provided the basis for estimating nucleated cell counts. Sequenced by immunoSEQ multiplex PCR; TCRdb stores in-frame clones only, minus some. Clone size and V and J calls were adopted from that table, with D and trimming inferred from the DNA. The table lists about 400,000 clones, more than 75% of them singletons, with about 0.89% in the top ten. V lost 0 bases, J lost 5 bases, and 16 bases lay in between. This CDR3 is built from 16 residues. Germline CDR1 SGHTA, CDR2 FQGTGA. The TCR was taken from a woman aged 25 to 45 with acute COVID-19. Sequencing was performed on PBMCs or T cells enriched from blood (not recorded which). The chain uses TRBV7-3 and TRBJ1-1, with D perhaps matching TRBD1 (6 bases). This CDR3 reads CASSLTFGAGETEAFF. The CDR3 nucleotides are TGTGCCAGCAGCTTAACGTTCGGGGCAGGGGAGACTGAAGCTTTCTTT.